A selection of T cell receptor beta chains follows, all from one sample in a study of blood T cell repertoires in COVID-19. Only in-frame clones appear in the TCRdb table, and some are missing; sequencing was by immunoSEQ multiplex PCR. The table has 20,000 to 30,000 clones, around 89% seen once. The sample consisted of peripheral blood. The origin of the receptors is a woman aged 55 to 70 with active COVID-19. Both conserved end residues are part of each CDR3. D genes are given only for firm matches. For some rows the clone size is stated as once, few or many, or as a class when expanded; others skip it.

size,V,J,D,DNA,CDR3
NA,TRBV30,TRBJ1-1,TRBD1,TGTGCCTGGGGGGCGACAGGGGGCGCCGCTTTCTTT,CAWGATGGAAFF
NA,TRBV28,TRBJ2-3,NA,TGTGCCAGCAGTCCCCTTAGATTAGCGGCCGTCACAGATACGCAGTATTTT,CASSPLRLAAVTDTQYF
NA,TRBV7-3,TRBJ1-6,NA,TGTGCCAGCAGCTTCGGGGATTTGGGTTCACCCCTCCACTTT,CASSFGDLGSPLHF
NA,TRBV27,TRBJ2-5,NA,TGTGCCAGCAGTTTATTTGCCCTGGGCCGGGAAGTTCAAGAGACCCAGTACTTC,CASSLFALGREVQETQYF
NA,TRBV11-2,TRBJ1-1,NA,TGTGCCAGCAGCTACTTCAGGCTACCTGGGGGGGAAGCTTTCTTT,CASSYFRLPGGEAFF
once,TRBV5-1,TRBJ2-3,TRBD2,TGCGCCAGCAGCAGGGGACTAGCGGGGCCCTCTCGCACAGATACGCAGTATTTT,CASSRGLAGPSRTDTQYF
NA,TRBV4-3,TRBJ1-4,NA,TGCGCCAGCAGCCACGCGACAGGAGCAACTAATGAAAAACTGTTTTTT,CASSHATGATNEKLFF
NA,TRBV4-1,TRBJ1-3,NA,TGCGCCAGCAGCCAACCCACCCGGGGAACTGGAAACACCATATATTTT,CASSQPTRGTGNTIYF
NA,TRBV19,TRBJ1-5,NA,TGTGCCAGTAGTATAATAGGGGGGGCGAAGAATCAGCCCCAGCATTTT,CASSIIGGAKNQPQHF
NA,TRBV18,TRBJ1-1,NA,TGTGCCAGCTCAGTGACACAGAACACTGAAGCTTTCTTT,CASSVTQNTEAFF
NA,TRBV4-3,TRBJ2-1,NA,TGCGCCAGCAGCCAAGGGTTGTCCGGAGCATTCTACAATGAGCAGTTCTTC,CASSQGLSGAFYNEQFF
once,TRBV7-2,TRBJ2-1,TRBD2,TGTGCCAGCAGCTCTAGACGACTAGCAAATGAGCAGTTCTTC,CASSSRRLANEQFF
NA,TRBV7-3,TRBJ2-1,TRBD1,TGTGCCAGCAGCTTAACCGGTCGGGGACAGGGGGCTTGGAATGAGCAGTTCTTC,CASSLTGRGQGAWNEQFF
NA,TRBV5-4,TRBJ2-1,NA,TGTGCCAGCAGCCAAGACAGGAGACAATGGGAGCAGTTCTTC,CASSQDRRQWEQFF
NA,TRBV3-1/TRBV3-2,TRBJ2-5,TRBD2,TGTGCCAGCAGCCAAGACGTAAAGCGGGAGGGCCCGGGGTACTTC,CASSQDVKREGPGYF
NA,TRBV19,TRBJ1-1,NA,TGTGCCAGTAGTATCGAAGGACAGATGAACACTGAAGCTTTCTTT,CASSIEGQMNTEAFF